The text below deals with one T cell receptor beta chain. As yet, its antigen is unknown. The PCR made use of 60 Vbeta and 13 Jbeta primers. Measured with immunoSEQ multiplex PCR; TCRdb has only the in-frame clones, and not every one. The sample lists about 140,000 clones, about 64% occurring once. The data were taken from a study of cytomegalovirus exposure and HLA in healthy donors. General observations from the study: No immune exposure information besides CMV serostatus was available. The study designated over 150 TCR beta chains cytomegalovirus-associated.

There are 13 residues in the CDR3. Germline V gene sequence: CDR1 SNHLY, CDR2 FYNNEI. Unmatched junction bases numbered 4, after V lost 10 bases and J lost 4 bases. This sequence originates from a woman in her 40s in good health and CMV-seronegative. Material for sequencing was PBMCs. The V gene is TRBV2, the J gene TRBJ2-2, with TRBD1 matching 9 bases. CDR3 bases: TGTGCCACGGGACAGGGTCGCACCGGGGAGCTGTTTTTT. Translating gives CATGQGRTGELFF.